This T cell receptor (beta chain) comes out of a study of Ad26.COV2.S vaccination and SARS-CoV-2 variants. General study results and limits: Placebo recipients and vaccine recipients were similar in non-spike TCR breadth. TCR breadth and depth analyses may have underestimated total T cell responses.

This clone occurred a few times. As yet, its antigen is unknown. Described treatment: around 19 received Ad26.COV2.S at low or high dose, single or two shots; about 5 received placebo; per-sample allocation not given. Collection of the samples took place on day 63 after the first injection of vaccine or placebo. This Boston cohort included adults aged 18-55 years. It was Wuhan-strain SARS-CoV-2 spike that the Ad26 vaccine vector expressed. CDR1 and CDR2 (germline): SEHNR, FQNEAQ (reference sequence). This CDR3 comprises 14 residues. V lost 6 bases to trimming and J lost 0 bases, with 6 bases between them. The assay was immunoSEQ multiplex PCR, and TCRdb's table has in-frame clones only and misses some. The sample records fewer than 900,000 clones, about 90% being singletons.

This specimen consisted of peripheral blood, obtained in a trial of Ad26.COV2.S vaccine versus placebo. This sequence was found in a person aged 18-60 years who received the Ad26.COV2.S COVID-19 vaccine or a placebo. The V call is TRBV7-9, the J call TRBJ2-6; D is unclear. As DNA, the CDR3 is TGTGCCAGCAGAAACAGCTCTGGGGCCAACGTCCTGACTTTC. This translates into CASRNSSGANVLTF. The entire variable domain, with the rest obtained from reference TRBV7-9 and TRBJ2-6, is as follows: DTGVSQNPRHKITKRGQNVTFRCDPISEHNRLYWYRQTLGQGPEFLTYFQNEAQLEKSRLLSDRFSAERPKGSFSTLEIQRTEQGDSAMYLCASRNSSGANVLTFGAGSRLTVL.